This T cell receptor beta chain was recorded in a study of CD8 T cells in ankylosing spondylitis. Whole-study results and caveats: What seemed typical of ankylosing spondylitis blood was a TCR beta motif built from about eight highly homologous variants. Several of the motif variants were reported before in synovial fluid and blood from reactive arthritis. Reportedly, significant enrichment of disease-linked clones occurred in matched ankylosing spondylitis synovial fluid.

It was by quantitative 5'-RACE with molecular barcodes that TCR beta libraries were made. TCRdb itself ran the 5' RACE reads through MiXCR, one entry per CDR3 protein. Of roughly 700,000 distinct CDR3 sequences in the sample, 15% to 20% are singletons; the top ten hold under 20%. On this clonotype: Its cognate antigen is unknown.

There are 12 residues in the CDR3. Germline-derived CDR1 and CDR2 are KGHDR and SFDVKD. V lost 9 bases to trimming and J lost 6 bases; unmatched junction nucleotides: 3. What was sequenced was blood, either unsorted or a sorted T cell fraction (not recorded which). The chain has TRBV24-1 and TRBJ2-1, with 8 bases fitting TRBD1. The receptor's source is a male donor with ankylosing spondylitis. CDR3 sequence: CATPGTGNEQFF. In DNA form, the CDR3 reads TGTGCCACCCCCGGGACAGGCAATGAGCAGTTCTTC.